This TCR beta chain was recorded in a study of cytomegalovirus exposure and HLA in healthy donors. Looked up from germline, CDR1 is MNHEY and CDR2 is SMNVEV (reference sequence). The CDR3 runs to 14 residues. V gave up 2 bases and J gave up 1 base, with 8 bases separating them. Samples came from healthy bone marrow donors. PCR employed 60 Vbeta and 13 Jbeta primers. TCRdb's copy holds only in-frame clones and misses some; the assay was immunoSEQ multiplex PCR. The data hold about 150,000 clones, with about 70% observed a single time. The receptor was isolated from a male donor in good health and CMV-seronegative. The sequenced sample was PBMCs. The genes are TRBV27 and TRBJ1-1; D may be TRBD1 (6 bases). CDR3 sequence reads: CASSLLGANTEAFF. CDR3 bases: TGTGCCAGCAGTTTACTGGGGGCGAACACTGAAGCTTTCTTT.